Below are 9 T cell receptor beta chains sequenced from a single sample in a study of Graves' ophthalmopathy and Graves' hyperthyroidism listed by TCRdb under 2018. Sequenced on an Illumina HiSeq 2000. TCR beta CDR3 regions were amplified from RNA transcripts for repertoire sequencing. A first-round RT-PCR used HTBI primers with the Qiagen OneStep RT-PCR kit, followed by a second-round multiplex PCR, size selection and purification. TCRdb ran its own pipeline on the public reads, namely fastp trimming at Q25 and MiXCR clone calling, and kept in-frame beta chains. Rows are combined by CDR3 protein, so each entry shows the most common genes and DNA. This sample gives about 700,000 distinct CDR3 sequences in total; more than 40% of them show up just once. The ten largest account for over 2.5% of the sample. Sequencing was done on a sample of peripheral blood. The source is an adult man with Graves' ophthalmopathy.

This clonotype was detected many times. V and J are TRBV20-1 and TRBJ1-2; maybe TRBD1 (6 bases). The CDR3 has 12 residues. Trimming took 6 bases from V and 4 from J, leaving 12 bases between them. Germline V lookup: CDR1 DFQATT, CDR2 SNEGSKA (reference sequence). DNA for the CDR3: TGCAGTGCCCAGGACAGCCCCTATGGCTACACCTTC. Translation gives CSAQDSPYGYTF.

In this sample, this clonotype turned up many times. The chain has TRBV9 and TRBJ2-7, with D perhaps matching TRBD2 (7 bases). The CDR3 contains 15 residues. V lost 0 bases to trimming and J lost 3 bases, with 13 bases between them. CDR1 and CDR2 (germline): SGDLS, YYNGEE. CDR3 in amino acids: CASSVGGGTFYEQYF. The DNA of the CDR3 is TGTGCCAGCAGCGTAGGGGGGGGCACCTTCTACGAGCAGTACTTC.

This chain joins TRBV15 and TRBJ1-1; weak D call: TRBD1 (5 bases). The germline gives CDR1 LNHNV, CDR2 YYDKDF (reference sequence). V lost 3 bases, J lost 1 base, and 24 bases lay in between. This CDR3 is 19 amino acids long. DNA of the CDR3: TGTGCCACCAGCAGTGAAGATGATGGCAGGGTCGGACGGAACACTGAAGCTTTCTTT. This translates into CATSSEDDGRVGRNTEAFF.

This clonotype was picked up many times. The V and J genes are TRBV29-1 and TRBJ2-6; D remains ambiguous. The CDR3 is 17 residues long. CDR1 SQVTM and CDR2 ANQGSEA come from the germline V gene. Trimming took 0 bases from V and 6 from J, leaving 18 bases between them. In DNA form, the CDR3 reads TGCAGCGTTGAAGAAAGGCACAGTGGTTTAATGGCCAACGTCCTGACTTTC. Amino acid sequence: CSVEERHSGLMANVLTF. Using reference TRBV29-1 and TRBJ2-6 for the parts outside the CDR3, the full variable domain is SAVISQKPSRDICQRGTSLTIQCQVDSQVTMMFWYRQQPGQSLTLIATANQGSEATYESGFVIDKFPISRPNLTFSTLTVSNMSPEDSSIYLCSVEERHSGLMANVLTFGAGSRLTVL.

The chain recombines TRBV19 with TRBJ1-1, with no clear D. The CDR3 is 14 amino acids. V was cut by 3 bases and J by 0 bases, with 8 bases left in between. Germline CDR1 is LNHDA and CDR2 is SQIVND (reference sequence). CDR3 amino acids: CASSIQVLNTEAFF. CDR3 DNA: TGTGCCAGTAGTATTCAGGTTTTGAACACTGAAGCTTTCTTT.

This clonotype occurred many times. The genes are TRBV20-1 and TRBJ1-1; D is perhaps TRBD1 (5 bases). V was pared by 3 bases and J by 1 base, with 12 bases between. Germline-derived CDR1 and CDR2 are DFQATT and SNEGSKA (reference sequence). There are 14 residues in the CDR3. In nucleotides, the CDR3 is TGCAGTGCTAGGGAACAGGACGGGAACACTGAAGCTTTCTTT. Protein: CSAREQDGNTEAFF.

This clonotype was found many times. The chain combines TRBV7-9 with TRBJ1-5; D is possibly TRBD1 (5 bases). The CDR3 length is 14 residues. Germline V gives CDR1 SEHNR, CDR2 FQNEAQ (reference sequence). The ends were cut back, 2 bases at V and 6 bases at J, with 11 bases in the middle. The CDR3 DNA sequence: TGTGCCAGCAGCTTATTGGGGGTTGGTCAGCCCCAGCATTTT. This codes for CASSLLGVGQPQHF.

This clonotype occurred a few times. The rearrangement joins TRBV5-4 to TRBJ1-2, with D unresolved. Looked up from germline, CDR1 is SGHNT and CDR2 is YYREEE (reference sequence). V lost 0 bases, J lost 8 bases, and 8 bases lay in between. This CDR3 spans 12 amino acids. The CDR3 is CASSLGGMGYTF. The CDR3 region has the DNA TGTGCCAGCAGCTTGGGGGGAATGGGCTACACCTTC.

The chain carries TRBV7-9 and TRBJ1-1, with D tentatively TRBD1 (5 bases). Germline CDR1 reads SEHNR; CDR2 reads FQNEAQ (reference sequence). This CDR3 contains 10 residues. Trimming removed 3 bases at V and 11 bases at J, with 7 bases between. The CDR3: CASSLEGAFF. The CDR3 DNA follows: TGTGCCAGCAGCTTGGAGGGGGCTTTCTTT.